Below are 18 T cell receptor beta chains sequenced from a single sample in a study of blood T cell repertoires in COVID-19. Assay: immunoSEQ multiplex PCR; the TCRdb copy retains only in-frame clones and omits some. Of over 95,000 clones detected, 85% to 90% appear once; the ten largest clones hold roughly 4.4%. Sequencing was done on a sample of peripheral blood. These receptors came from a woman aged 50 to 60 with acute or convalescent COVID-19.

The chain couples TRBV5-5 to TRBJ1-6; D may be TRBD1 (6 bases). Per the germline V gene, CDR1 is SGHKS and CDR2 is YYEKEE (reference sequence). The CDR3 covers 20 residues. The V end was cut by 5 bases, the J end by 0 bases, with 24 bases between. Here the CDR3 DNA reads TGTGCCAGCAGAGAGAAGAGACAGGCGACCTCCAGCTCCTATAATTCACCCCTCCACTTT. Its protein product is CASREKRQATSSSYNSPLHF. Looking up the rest from reference TRBV5-5 and TRBJ1-6 gives the full variable domain: DAGVTQSPTHLIKTRGQQVTLRCSPISGHKSVSWYQQVLGQGPQFIFQYYEKEERGRGNFPDRFSARQFPNYSSELNVNALLLGDSALYLCASREKRQATSSSYNSPLHFGNGTRLTVT.

The rearrangement uses TRBV24-1 and TRBJ2-5; the match to TRBD1 covers 9 bases. CDR1 and CDR2 (germline): KGHDR, SFDVKD. The CDR3 runs to 16 residues. V lost 3 bases, J lost 2 bases, and 6 bases stayed unmatched. CDR3 in amino acids: CATSDTGTGRQETQYF. CDR3 nucleotides: TGTGCCACCAGTGATACCGGGACAGGGAGGCAAGAGACCCAGTACTTC.

This clone appeared once. The chain joins TRBV25-1 to TRBJ2-2; TRBD2 matches at 7 bases. CDR1 MGHDK and CDR2 SYGVNS come from the germline V gene. The CDR3 length is 14 residues. Trimming cost V 7 bases and J 6 bases; bases outside gene matches: 8. In DNA, the CDR3 is TGTGCCAGCATCGCCGGGGAGGGACCCGGGGAGCTGTTTTTT. Its protein product is CASIAGEGPGELFF.

V usage is TRBV25-1 and J usage is TRBJ2-5; D is ambiguous. The germline gives CDR1 MGHDK, CDR2 SYGVNS. This CDR3 comprises 13 residues. Trimming shortened V by 3 bases and J by 5 bases, and 10 bases separated the two germline ends. The CDR3 region is CASSEELWETQYF. The CDR3 nucleotides read TGTGCCAGCAGTGAGGAGCTCTGGGAGACCCAGTACTTC.

The V call is TRBV27, the J call TRBJ2-1; 7 bases match TRBD2. Germline lookup yields CDR1 MNHEY and CDR2 SMNVEV (reference sequence). The length of the CDR3 is 15 residues. The J segment lost 8 bases and the V segment lost 5 bases, leaving 12 bases of the junction unmatched. In DNA form, the CDR3 reads TGTGCCAGCAGTCCTAGGACTAGTATCAACGATGAGCAGTTCTTC. Its protein is CASSPRTSINDEQFF.

The chain employs TRBV9 and TRBJ2-2; TRBD2 matches 9 bases. V was clipped by 1 base and J by 5 bases; unmatched bases: 6. This CDR3 region has 16 residues. Germline loops: CDR1 SGDLS, CDR2 YYNGEE. The CDR3 DNA is TGTGCCAGCAGCGTATTAGCGGGAGTTGGGACCGGGGAGCTGTTTTTT. It translates to CASSVLAGVGTGELFF.

In DNA form, the CDR3 reads TGCGCCAGCAGTTGGCGACAGAGCCGAGGGAACACTGAAGCTTTCTTT. It specifies CASSWRQSRGNTEAFF. The rearrangement links TRBV10-2 to TRBJ1-1; possible D gene TRBD1, 5 bases. Looked up from germline, CDR1 is WSHSY and CDR2 is SAAADI. The germline V and J ends were trimmed by 5 bases and 1 base, with 17 bases remaining between them. There are 16 residues in the CDR3.

The chain joins TRBV9 to TRBJ2-2; 9 nucleotides match TRBD1. The germline CDR1 and CDR2 sequences are SGDLS and YYNGEE. The CDR3 sequence is 16 residues long. Trimming took 4 bases from V and 2 from J; bases not matched to a gene: 6. CDR3 residues: CASSTRTGANTGELFF. The CDR3 DNA is TGTGCCAGCAGCACCCGGACAGGGGCAAACACCGGGGAGCTGTTTTTT.

V is TRBV18 and J is TRBJ2-6; 8 nucleotides match TRBD1. The CDR3 sequence is 19 residues long. Trimming cost V 6 bases and J 0 bases; bases outside gene matches: 13. Germline-derived CDR1 and CDR2 are KGHSH and LQKENI. This CDR3 reads CASSTDAGQALSGANVLTF. The CDR3 nucleotides read TGTGCCAGCTCGACAGACGCGGGACAGGCCCTCTCTGGGGCCAACGTCCTGACTTTC.

This clone has just a few counts. The J gene is TRBJ1-2, the V gene TRBV5-1; 7 bases align to TRBD1. Germline V gene sequence: CDR1 SGHRS, CDR2 YFSETQ. J was trimmed by 8 bases and V by 5 bases; bases with no gene match: 6. This CDR3 is built from 12 residues. The CDR3 sequence is CASSEGGWGYTF. CDR3 DNA: TGCGCCAGCAGTGAAGGGGGCTGGGGCTACACCTTC.

The rearrangement joins TRBV28 to TRBJ1-1; no reliable D call. Trimming left V 3 bases short and J 11 bases short, with 28 bases between. CDR3 size: 17 residues. CDR1 is MDHEN, CDR2 SYDVKM, per germline. The CDR3 loop reads CASSFVFEDSVPPAAFF. CDR3 DNA: TGTGCCAGCAGTTTCGTATTCGAGGATTCGGTACCGCCCGCGGCTTTCTTT.

The rearrangement links TRBV4-1 to TRBJ2-1, with D tentatively TRBD2 (6 bases). Germline V gives CDR1 MGHRA, CDR2 YSYEKL. The CDR3 runs to 16 residues. V was pared by 1 base and J by 0 bases, with 10 bases between. The CDR3 DNA is TGCGCCAGCAGCCAAGGTAGCGGCCTCTCCTACAATGAGCAGTTCTTC. Translation gives CASSQGSGLSYNEQFF.

The chain combines TRBV12-3 or TRBV12-4 with TRBJ1-6; a possible D gene is TRBD1 (5 bases). Trimming left V 3 bases short and J 8 bases short, with 8 bases between. The CDR3 runs 13 residues. CDR3 loop: CASSFGGDSPLHF. In DNA, the CDR3 is TGTGCCAGCAGTTTTGGGGGGGATTCACCCCTCCACTTT.

The V and J genes are TRBV7-2 and TRBJ1-2; no clear D. Trimming cost V 5 bases and J 4 bases, with 11 bases left between them. This CDR3 contains 13 residues. Germline V gene data show CDR1 as SGHTA and CDR2 as FQGNSA. The DNA of the CDR3 is TGTGCCAGCAGCATAACAGTCTTCTATGGCTACACCTTC. Protein sequence: CASSITVFYGYTF. Combining the CDR3 with reference TRBV7-2 and TRBJ1-2 gives the whole variable domain GAGVSQSPSNKVTEKGKDVELRCDPISGHTALYWYRQSLGQGLEFLIYFQGNSAPDKSGLPSDRFSAERTGGSVSTLTIQRTQQEDSAVYLCASSITVFYGYTFGSGTRLTVV.

The genes are TRBV7-2 and TRBJ2-7; 11 bases fit TRBD2. From germline, CDR1 is SGHTA and CDR2 FQGNSA. The junction had 5 bases not matched to a gene; V was cut back by 5 bases and J by 2 bases. CDR3 size: 15 residues. CDR3 in DNA: TGTGCCAGCAGCCAGGGACTAGCGGCAACCTACGAGCAGTACTTC. Amino acid sequence: CASSQGLAATYEQYF.

About this clone: Sequence at one end of the junction differs from germline and may be a read error. The V gene is TRBV6-5, the J gene TRBJ1-1, with D uncertain. This CDR3 has 13 amino acids. Germline V gene sequence: CDR1 MNHEY, CDR2 SVGAGI. The CDR3 protein is CASIYMGGTEAFF. The CDR3 region has the DNA TGTGCCAGCATTTACATGGGAGGCACTGAAGCTTTCTTT.

V gene TRBV19 combines with J gene TRBJ1-1; D might be TRBD1 (5 bases). CDR3 length: 12 residues. V shed 7 bases and J shed 11 bases, with 17 bases lying between them. Germline V gene lookup returns CDR1 LNHDA and CDR2 SQIVND (reference sequence). The DNA for the CDR3 is TGTGCCAGTACGACAGTCGGCGTAAGGGCTTTCTTT. This gives the protein CASTTVGVRAFF. The variable domain in full, with the rest retrieved from reference TRBV19 and TRBJ1-1, is DGGITQSPKYLFRKEGQNVTLSCEQNLNHDAMYWYRQDPGQGLRLIYYSQIVNDFQKGDIAEGYSVSREKKESFPLTVTSAQKNPTAFYLCASTTVGVRAFFGQGTRLTVV.

The J gene is TRBJ2-1, the V gene TRBV27; possible D gene TRBD2, 5 bases. V gave up 5 bases and J gave up 9 bases, with 11 bases separating them. The CDR3 runs 12 residues. Germline lookup yields CDR1 MNHEY and CDR2 SMNVEV (reference sequence). CDR3 protein: CASSQLGIEQFF. DNA of the CDR3: TGTGCCAGCAGTCAACTAGGTATTGAGCAGTTCTTC.